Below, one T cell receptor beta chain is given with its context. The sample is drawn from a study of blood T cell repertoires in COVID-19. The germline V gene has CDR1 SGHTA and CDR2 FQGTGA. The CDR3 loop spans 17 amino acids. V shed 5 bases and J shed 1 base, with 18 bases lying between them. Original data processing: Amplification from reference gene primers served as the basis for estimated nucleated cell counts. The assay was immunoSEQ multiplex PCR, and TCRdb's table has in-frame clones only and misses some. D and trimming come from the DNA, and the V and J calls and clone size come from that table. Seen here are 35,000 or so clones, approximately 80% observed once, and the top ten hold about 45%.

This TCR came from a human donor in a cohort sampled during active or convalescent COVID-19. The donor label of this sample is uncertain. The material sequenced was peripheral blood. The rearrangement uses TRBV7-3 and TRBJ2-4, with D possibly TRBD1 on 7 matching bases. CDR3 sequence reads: CASSHQGDWVAKNIQYF. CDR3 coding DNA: TGTGCCAGCAGCCACCAGGGGGACTGGGTGGCCAAAAACATTCAGTACTTC.